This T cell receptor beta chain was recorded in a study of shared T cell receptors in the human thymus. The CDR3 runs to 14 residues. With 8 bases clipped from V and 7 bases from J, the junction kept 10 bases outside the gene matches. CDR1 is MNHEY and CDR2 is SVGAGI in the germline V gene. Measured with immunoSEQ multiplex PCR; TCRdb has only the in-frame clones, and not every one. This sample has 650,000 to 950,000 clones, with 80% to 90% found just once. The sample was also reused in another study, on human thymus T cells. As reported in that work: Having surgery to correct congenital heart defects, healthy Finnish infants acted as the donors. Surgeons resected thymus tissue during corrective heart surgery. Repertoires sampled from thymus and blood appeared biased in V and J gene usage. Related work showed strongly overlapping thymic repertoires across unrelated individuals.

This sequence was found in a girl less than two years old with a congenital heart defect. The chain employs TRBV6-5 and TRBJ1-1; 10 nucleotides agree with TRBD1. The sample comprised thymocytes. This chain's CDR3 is CASGRPGQGIEAFF. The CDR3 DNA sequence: TGTGCCAGCGGTCGACCGGGACAGGGGATTGAAGCTTTCTTT.